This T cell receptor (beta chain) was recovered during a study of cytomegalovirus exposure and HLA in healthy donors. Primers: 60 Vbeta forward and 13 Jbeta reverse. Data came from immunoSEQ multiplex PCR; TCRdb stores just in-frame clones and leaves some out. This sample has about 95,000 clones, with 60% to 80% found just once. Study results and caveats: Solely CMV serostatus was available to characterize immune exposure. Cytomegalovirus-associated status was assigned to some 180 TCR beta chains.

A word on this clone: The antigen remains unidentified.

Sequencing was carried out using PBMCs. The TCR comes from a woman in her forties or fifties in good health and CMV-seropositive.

CDR3 in DNA: TGTGCCAGCAGCTTAGGACTAGCGGGAATCACAGATACGCAGTATTTT. Its translation is CASSLGLAGITDTQYF. The chain is built from TRBV5-6 and TRBJ2-3; 12 bases match TRBD2. The CDR3 loop spans 16 amino acids. Germline CDR1 reads SGHDT; CDR2 reads YYEEEE. J lost 2 bases, V lost 2 bases, and 3 bases had no gene match.